This entry describes one TCR beta chain. Its antigen is as yet unknown. This entry comes from a study of CD8+ T cells in alopecia areata. Noted treatment: oral pan-JAK inhibitor, 5-10 mg twice daily. Alopecia areata patients had lesional scalp punch biopsies and peripheral blood taken from them. Study conclusions and caveats: An increase in clonality over normal scalp was evident in lesional scalp, especially alopecia totalis/universalis. Patients showed less clear TCR sequence sharing than mice, possibly partly because of HLA diversity.

The V end lost 4 bases, the J end lost 4 bases, and 10 bases lay between the germline ends. The CDR3 contains 14 residues. Germline assignment: CDR1 LGHNA and CDR2 YSLEER. RNA extraction and reverse transcription yielded cDNA as sequencing template. This table comes from immunoSEQ multiplex PCR, and its TCRdb copy is limited to in-frame clones, with some not included. This table has about 39,000 clones, roughly 65% appearing once. The sample in question was CD8+ T cells sorted from blood, obtained at week 4, from a patient treated with tofacitinib. This receptor was taken from a human donor with alopecia areata. V usage is TRBV4-3 and J usage is TRBJ2-2; D may correspond to TRBD1 or TRBD2 (6 bases each). The CDR3: CASSPGDFTGELFF. As DNA, the CDR3 is TGCGCCAGCAGCCCAGGGGACTTCACCGGGGAGCTGTTTTTT.